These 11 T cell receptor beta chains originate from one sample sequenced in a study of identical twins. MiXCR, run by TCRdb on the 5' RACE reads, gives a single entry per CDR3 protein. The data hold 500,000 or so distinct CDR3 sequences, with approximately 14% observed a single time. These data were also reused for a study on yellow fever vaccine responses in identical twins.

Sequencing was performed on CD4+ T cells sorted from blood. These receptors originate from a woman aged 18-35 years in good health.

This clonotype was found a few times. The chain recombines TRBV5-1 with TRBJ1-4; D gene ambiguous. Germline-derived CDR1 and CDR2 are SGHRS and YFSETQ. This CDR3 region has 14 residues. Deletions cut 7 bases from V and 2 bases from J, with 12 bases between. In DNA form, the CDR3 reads TGCGCCAGCGCCCGGGGATCTACTAATGAAAAACTGTTTTTT. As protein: CASARGSTNEKLFF.

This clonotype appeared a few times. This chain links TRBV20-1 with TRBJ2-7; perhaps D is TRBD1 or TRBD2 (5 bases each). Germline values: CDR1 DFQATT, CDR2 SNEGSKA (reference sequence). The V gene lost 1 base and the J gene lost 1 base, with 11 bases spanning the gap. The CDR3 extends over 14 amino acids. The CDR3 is CSARVGTSSYEQYF. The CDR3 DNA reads TGCAGTGCTAGAGTGGGGACGTCGTCCTACGAGCAGTACTTC.

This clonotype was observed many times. CDR3 nucleotides: TGCAGCGCCGCCCATGCCGCTTACGAGCAGTACTTC. It is translated as CSAAHAAYEQYF. The chain combines TRBV29-1 with TRBJ2-7; D is unresolved. CDR1 and CDR2 (germline): SQVTM, ANQGSEA. CDR3 size: 12 residues. V was clipped by 7 bases and J by 4 bases, with 14 bases between them.

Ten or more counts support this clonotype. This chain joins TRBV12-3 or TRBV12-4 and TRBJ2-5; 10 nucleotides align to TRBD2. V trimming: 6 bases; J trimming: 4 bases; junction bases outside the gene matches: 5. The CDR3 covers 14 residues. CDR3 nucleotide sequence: TGTGCCAGCAGAAATAGCGGGGGGCGAGAGACCCAGTACTTC. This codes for CASRNSGGRETQYF.

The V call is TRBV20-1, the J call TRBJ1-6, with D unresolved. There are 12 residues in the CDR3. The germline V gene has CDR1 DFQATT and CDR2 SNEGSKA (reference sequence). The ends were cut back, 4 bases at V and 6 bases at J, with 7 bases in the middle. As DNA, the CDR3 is TGCAGTGCTACACAAGTTAATTCACCCCTCCACTTT. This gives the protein CSATQVNSPLHF.

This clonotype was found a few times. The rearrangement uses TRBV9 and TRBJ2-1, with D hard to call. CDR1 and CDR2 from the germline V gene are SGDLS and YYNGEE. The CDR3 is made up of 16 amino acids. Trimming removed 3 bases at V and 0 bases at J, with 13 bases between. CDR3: CASSETVSSSYNEQFF. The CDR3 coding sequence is TGTGCCAGCAGCGAGACCGTATCGAGCTCCTACAATGAGCAGTTCTTC.

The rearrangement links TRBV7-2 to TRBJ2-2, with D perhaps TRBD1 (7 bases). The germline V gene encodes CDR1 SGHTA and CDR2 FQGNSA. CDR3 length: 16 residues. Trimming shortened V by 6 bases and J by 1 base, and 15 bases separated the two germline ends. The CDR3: CASSGAGQMNTGELFF. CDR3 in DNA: TGTGCCAGCAGTGGGGCGGGACAGATGAACACCGGGGAGCTGTTTTTT.

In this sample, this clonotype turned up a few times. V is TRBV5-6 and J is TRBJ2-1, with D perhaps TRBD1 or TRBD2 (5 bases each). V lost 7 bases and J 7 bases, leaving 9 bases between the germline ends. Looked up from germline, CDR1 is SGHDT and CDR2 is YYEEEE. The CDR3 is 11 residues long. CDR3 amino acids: CASSWGNEQFF. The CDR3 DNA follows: TGTGCCAGCTCATGGGGGAATGAGCAGTTCTTC.

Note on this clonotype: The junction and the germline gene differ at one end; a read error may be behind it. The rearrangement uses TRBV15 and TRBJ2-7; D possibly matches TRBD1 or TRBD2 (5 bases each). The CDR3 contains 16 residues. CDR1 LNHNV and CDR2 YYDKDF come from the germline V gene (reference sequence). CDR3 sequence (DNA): TGTGCCACCAGCAGACAAGGGACGGCGGCCCTTTACGTGCAGTACTTC. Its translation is CATSRQGTAALYVQYF.

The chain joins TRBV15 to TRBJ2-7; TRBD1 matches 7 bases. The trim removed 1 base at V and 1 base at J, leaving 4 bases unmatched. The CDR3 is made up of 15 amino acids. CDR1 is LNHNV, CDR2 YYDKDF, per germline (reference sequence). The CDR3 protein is CATSRGQGDSYEQYF. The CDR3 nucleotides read TGTGCCACCAGCAGAGGCCAGGGGGATTCCTACGAGCAGTACTTC. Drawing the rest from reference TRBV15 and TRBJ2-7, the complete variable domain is DAMVIQNPRYQVTQFGKPVTLSCSQTLNHNVMYWYQQKSSQAPKLLFHYYDKDFNNEADTPDNFQSRRPNTSFCFLDIRSPGLGDTAMYLCATSRGQGDSYEQYFGPGTRLTVT.

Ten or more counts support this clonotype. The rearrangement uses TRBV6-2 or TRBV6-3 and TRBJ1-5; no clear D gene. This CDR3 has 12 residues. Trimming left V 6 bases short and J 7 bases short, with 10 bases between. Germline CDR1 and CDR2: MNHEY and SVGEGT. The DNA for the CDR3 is TGTGCCAGCAGGCAGGTTGGACAGCCCCAGCATTTT. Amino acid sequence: CASRQVGQPQHF.